Presented here are 11 T cell receptor beta chains from one specimen sequenced in a study of blood T cell repertoires in COVID-19. The data were produced by immunoSEQ multiplex PCR, yet TCRdb's version contains in-frame clones alone and is incomplete. The table lists about 73,000 clones, around 82% of them singletons, with around 27% in the top ten. The sample taken for sequencing was peripheral blood. The receptors here all came from a human donor in a cohort sampled during active COVID-19.

The chain couples TRBV7-3 to TRBJ2-1; 9 nucleotides align to TRBD1. Germline CDR1 SGHTA, CDR2 FQGTGA. V lost 7 bases and J lost 2; bases outside the gene matches: 6. This CDR3 is 15 amino acids long. The CDR3 bases are TGTGCCAGCACCTTTACAGGGGGCGCCTACAATGAGCAGTTCTTC. Its translation: CASTFTGGAYNEQFF. The complete variable domain, with remaining parts taken from reference TRBV7-3 and TRBJ2-1, reads GAGVSQTPSNKVTEKGKYVELRCDPISGHTALYWYRQSLGQGPEFLIYFQGTGAADDSGLPNDRFFAVRPEGSVSTLKIQRTERGDSAVYLCASTFTGGAYNEQFFGPGTRLTVL.

This sequence joins TRBV7-9 and TRBJ1-1; 8 bases agree with TRBD1. V shed 6 bases and J 8 bases; nucleotides not matched to a gene: 5. The CDR3 is 12 residues long. Looked up from germline, CDR1 is SEHNR and CDR2 is FQNEAQ (reference sequence). The CDR3 sequence: CASRGQELEAFF. Written as DNA, the CDR3 is TGTGCCAGCAGGGGACAGGAGCTCGAAGCTTTCTTT.

The chain couples TRBV5-6 to TRBJ2-7, with a possible D match to TRBD1 (6 bases). The V gene lost 4 bases and the J gene lost 3 bases, with 11 bases spanning the gap. The length of the CDR3 is 13 residues. CDR1 and CDR2 (germline): SGHDT, YYEEEE. The CDR3 protein is CASSQDSNYEQYF. The CDR3 region has the DNA TGTGCCAGCAGCCAGGACAGTAACTACGAGCAGTACTTC. Full variable domain (remainder filled in from reference TRBV5-6 and TRBJ2-7): DAGVTQSPTHLIKTRGQQVTLRCSPKSGHDTVSWYQQALGQGPQFIFQYYEEEERQRGNFPDRFSGHQFPNYSSELNVNALLLGDSALYLCASSQDSNYEQYFGPGTRLTVT.

The V and J genes are TRBV9 and TRBJ2-1; the match to TRBD2 covers 7 bases. The CDR3 runs to 17 residues. Per the germline V gene, CDR1 is SGDLS and CDR2 is YYNGEE. The V gene end was trimmed by 1 base and the J gene end by 8 bases; junction bases not matched to a gene: 15. As DNA, the CDR3 is TGTGCCAGCAGCGTAAGCCCACTAGCGTCGAGAGGCGATGAGCAGTTCTTC. Protein: CASSVSPLASRGDEQFF.

The chain recombines TRBV4-3 with TRBJ2-1; no clear D gene. CDR1 and CDR2 (germline): LGHNA, YSLEER. Trimming shortened V by 1 base and J by 7 bases, and 8 bases separated the two germline ends. CDR3 length equals 13 residues. CDR3 nucleotides: TGCGCCAGCAGCCAAGCCTATCCGAATGAGCAGTTCTTC. Protein sequence: CASSQAYPNEQFF.

This clone was counted a few times. The chain is built from TRBV6-2 or TRBV6-3 and TRBJ2-7, with D perhaps TRBD2 (5 bases). Per the germline V gene, CDR1 is MNHEY and CDR2 is SVGEGT. The CDR3 spans 13 residues. Trimming stripped 7 bases from V and 4 bases from J, with 14 bases between. CDR3 sequence: CASTPGGGYEQYF. As DNA, the CDR3 is TGTGCCAGCACCCCGGGCGGAGGATACGAGCAGTACTTC.

This clone appeared a single time. The rearrangement links TRBV2 to TRBJ1-5; D is perhaps TRBD1 (5 bases). From germline, CDR1 is SNHLY and CDR2 FYNNEI. This CDR3 is built from 15 residues. The V gene lost 3 bases and the J gene lost 6 bases, with 15 bases spanning the gap. CDR3 residues: CASSEVSGASQPQHF. For the CDR3, the DNA is TGTGCCAGCAGTGAGGTGAGCGGGGCGAGTCAGCCCCAGCATTTT.

This chain uses TRBV29-1 with TRBJ1-2; possibly TRBD1 for D (6 bases). The CDR3 sequence is 15 residues long. Per germline, CDR1 SQVTM and CDR2 ANQGSEA. The V and J ends lost 3 bases and 7 bases respectively, with 21 bases between them. The CDR3 loop is CSVEEPTGPAGGYTF. The CDR3 coding sequence is TGCAGCGTTGAGGAGCCGACAGGACCGGCAGGTGGCTACACCTTC.

This clone was detected only once. This chain connects TRBV9 to TRBJ2-3; D is unresolved. This CDR3 has 14 residues. The V and J ends lost 0 bases and 0 bases respectively, with 5 bases between them. Germline-derived CDR1 and CDR2 are SGDLS and YYNGEE. The DNA for the CDR3 is TGTGCCAGCAGCGTAGACGGGAGCACAGATACGCAGTATTTT. It is translated as CASSVDGSTDTQYF. Filled out from reference TRBV9 and TRBJ2-3, the complete variable domain reads DSGVTQTPKHLITATGQRVTLRCSPRSGDLSVYWYQQSLDQGLQFLIQYYNGEERAKGNILERFSAQQFPDLHSELNLSSLELGDSALYFCASSVDGSTDTQYFGPGTRLTVL.

The V gene is TRBV3-1 (or the pseudogene TRBV3-2), the J gene TRBJ2-7; D ambiguous. CDR1 is LGHDT and CDR2 is YNNKEL in the germline V gene (reference sequence). V was clipped by 0 bases and J by 2 bases, with 11 bases between them. The CDR3 runs 15 residues. In DNA, the CDR3 is TGTGCCAGCAGCCAAGATCCGGGTAGAACCTACGAGCAGTACTTC. This codes for CASSQDPGRTYEQYF.

The CDR3 sequence: CASSWPGGGETQYF. The CDR3 coding sequence is TGTGCCAGCAGCTGGCCAGGGGGCGGAGAGACCCAGTACTTC. The chain has TRBV11-2 and TRBJ2-5; 8 nucleotides align to TRBD1. Germline CDR1 reads SGHAT; CDR2 reads FQNNGV. This CDR3 is built from 14 residues. J gave up 4 bases and V 4 bases, and 5 bases lay outside the gene matches.